The sequence of this T cell receptor beta chain was determined in a study of blood T cell repertoires in COVID-19. The overall study: Specimens from acute and convalescent COVID-19 originated in the United States, Italy and Spain.

Germline CDR1 is SGHTA and CDR2 is FQGNSA. The V gene lost 5 bases and the J gene lost 4 bases, with 17 bases spanning the gap. The CDR3 spans 15 residues. As originally analysed: Scientists estimated how many nucleated cells there were by amplifying reference gene primers. The data were produced by immunoSEQ multiplex PCR, yet TCRdb's version contains in-frame clones alone and is incomplete. The V and J calls and clone size are taken from that table; D and trimming were inferred from the DNA. The data hold around 120,000 clones, with approximately 80% observed a single time. The genes are TRBV7-2 and TRBJ1-1; D is unclear. The clonotype was recovered from a woman of 80 years or more with acute or convalescent COVID-19. The sequenced sample consisted of peripheral blood. The CDR3, as DNA: TGTGCCAGCAGCCCTACCGGGGTTGTTACCACTGAAGCTTTCTTT. It yields the protein CASSPTGVVTTEAFF.